This is a list of T cell receptor beta chains from one sample in a study of identical twins. One entry per CDR3 protein, called by TCRdb with MiXCR from the 5' RACE reads. Among roughly 1,500,000 distinct CDR3 sequences listed, roughly 35% were seen once. The sequencing sample was made of cord blood. The receptor set was obtained from a newborn girl in good health. Each CDR3 is given with its conserved first and last residue. A D gene is named only where the DNA matches it firmly. Rows give clone size only sometimes, using once, few, many, or a class for an expanded clone.

V gene	D gene	clone size	J gene	CDR3 DNA	CDR3 protein
TRBV27	.	few	TRBJ2-7	TGTGCCAGCAGTTTCGGATTCCTCTCCTACGAGCAGTACTTC	CASSFGFLSYEQYF
TRBV5-1	TRBD1	.	TRBJ1-4	TGCGCCAGCAGCCGTTGGACAGGGCGGACTAATGAAAAACTGTTTTTT	CASSRWTGRTNEKLFF
TRBV6-5	.	.	TRBJ2-1	TGTGCCAGCACGGGACCAATGACGAGAGGGCAGTTCTTC	CASTGPMTRGQFF
TRBV15	TRBD2	.	TRBJ2-1	TGTGCCACCAGCCGACATGGAAGGGCTAGCGGGGTTTACAATGAGCAGTTCTTC	CATSRHGRASGVYNEQFF
TRBV30	.	.	TRBJ2-3	TGTGCCTGGAGTGTACCCGGGGAGAACACAGATACGCAGTATTTT	CAWSVPGENTDTQYF
TRBV4-1	TRBD2	few	TRBJ2-3	TGCGCCAGCAGCCCCTTCCCGGGACTAGCGGGGGTCTCGGGCACAGATACGCAGTATTTT	CASSPFPGLAGVSGTDTQYF
TRBV3-1	TRBD2	few	TRBJ2-7	TGTGCCAGCAGCCAAGCGTCGGGGGGGCTCTCCGAGCAGTACTTC	CASSQASGGLSEQYF
TRBV18	.	many	TRBJ2-5	TGTGCCAGCAGCCCGGGAGCTCAAGAGACCCAGTACTTC	CASSPGAQETQYF
TRBV12-3/TRBV12-4	TRBD1	.	TRBJ1-6	TGTGCCAGCAGGTCCGGGACAGGCAGTTTTCCCCTCCACTTT	CASRSGTGSFPLHF
TRBV9	TRBD2	.	TRBJ2-5	TGTGCCAGCAGCGATAAAGCGGGAGTTACTAAAGAGACCCAGTACTTC	CASSDKAGVTKETQYF
TRBV20-1	.	.	TRBJ1-6	TGCAGTGCTAGAGATGGAGGACTCTTCACCTCCTATAATTCACCCCTCCACTTT	CSARDGGLFTSYNSPLHF
TRBV28	.	.	TRBJ1-2	TGTGCCAGCTTGGGATCACAGGGTGGTTCCTATGGCTACACCTTC	CASLGSQGGSYGYTF
TRBV28	TRBD1	.	TRBJ1-5	TGTGCCAGCCGGGGACAGGTCAGTTATCAGCCCCAGCATTTT	CASRGQVSYQPQHF
TRBV20-1	TRBD1	few	TRBJ2-7	TGCAGTGCTCGACAGGGGCTTACCTACGAGCAGTACTTC	CSARQGLTYEQYF
TRBV20-1	TRBD2	few	TRBJ2-7	TGCAGTTTCATGATAACCGGGACTAGCGGGAGGTTATCCTACGAGCAGTACTTC	CSFMITGTSGRLSYEQYF
TRBV7-9	.	few	TRBJ1-5	TGTGCCAGAACAGGGTACAATCAGCCCCAGCATTTT	CARTGYNQPQHF
TRBV7-8	.	.	TRBJ2-7	TGTGCCAGCAGCTTAGTGGGCGGGGGCCCCTCCTACGAGCAGTACTTC	CASSLVGGGPSYEQYF
TRBV12-3/TRBV12-4	.	.	TRBJ1-4	TGTGCCAGCACAACGGCGTCCCGGGGCGAAAAACTGTTTTTT	CASTTASRGEKLFF
TRBV6-5	TRBD2	few	TRBJ2-3	TGTGCCAGCAGTTCCACGACTAGCGGGAGCACAGATACGCAGTATTTT	CASSSTTSGSTDTQYF
TRBV29-1	.	few	TRBJ1-1	TGCAGCGTTGAAGATCGGGCAGGCTTCTTT	CSVEDRAGFF
TRBV5-1	.	many	TRBJ2-3	TGCGCCAGCAGCTTGGGGGCAAACACAGATACGCAGTATTTT	CASSLGANTDTQYF
TRBV4-1	TRBD2	.	TRBJ2-7	TGCGCCAGCAGCCAGAGGGTAGCGGGAGGTACCAATGAGCAGTACTTC	CASSQRVAGGTNEQYF
TRBV27	.	few	TRBJ2-7	TGTGCCAGCAGTTTTAGCGGAACCTTCTCCTACGAGCAGTACTTC	CASSFSGTFSYEQYF
TRBV12-3/TRBV12-4	.	few	TRBJ2-7	TGTGCCAGCAGTTTGGGGCGAACCGCTACCTACGAGCAGTACTTC	CASSLGRTATYEQYF
TRBV5-1	.	few	TRBJ1-1	TGCGCCAGCAGCGCGTGGGGAGAAGATACTGAAGCTTTCTTT	CASSAWGEDTEAFF
TRBV11-3	.	.	TRBJ2-3	TGTGCCAGCAGCTCCCCGGGACATAGCACAGATACGCAGTATTTT	CASSSPGHSTDTQYF
TRBV20-1	TRBD1	.	TRBJ1-5	TGCAGTGCTTTGGACAGGGGGGGGAATCAGCCCCAGCATTTT	CSALDRGGNQPQHF
TRBV16	.	few	TRBJ1-1	TGTGCCAGCAGCCAATACTCGGGCTACACTGAAGCTTTCTTT	CASSQYSGYTEAFF
TRBV4-2	TRBD1	.	TRBJ2-7	TGTGCCAGCAGCCCGACAATCCCCGGGACAGGGGGTCTCGAGCAGTACTTC	CASSPTIPGTGGLEQYF
TRBV12-3/TRBV12-4	TRBD1	.	TRBJ2-4	TGTGCCAGCAGCTTCACGGACAGGGGTCAAGAGCAGTACTTC	CASSFTDRGQEQYF
TRBV12-3/TRBV12-4	.	many	TRBJ2-4	TGTGCCAGCAGTTTTCTAGCCAAAAACATTCAGTACTTC	CASSFLAKNIQYF
TRBV5-1	TRBD2	.	TRBJ2-1	TGCGCCAACAGCTTGAGGACTAGCGGGATTTCTTACAATGAGCAGTTCTTC	CANSLRTSGISYNEQFF
TRBV5-1	.	.	TRBJ2-3	TGCGCCAGCAGCCTCCCTATTCTGGCGACCCTCAGGGCAGATACGCAGTATTTT	CASSLPILATLRADTQYF
TRBV7-9	.	few	TRBJ1-4	TGTGCCAGCAGCCCTAGCGGGACACTGGGCCCAGCAAAACTGTTTTTT	CASSPSGTLGPAKLFF
TRBV6-5	.	.	TRBJ1-2	TGTGCCAGCAGTTATTCGAGAGGATTTTACTATGGCTACACCTTC	CASSYSRGFYYGYTF
TRBV7-2	.	.	TRBJ2-5	TGTGCCAGCAGCCATGGGGCGGGGTCCCAGTACTTC	CASSHGAGSQYF
TRBV7-2	TRBD2	few	TRBJ2-3	TGTGCCAGCAGCTTAGGATGGGGGGGTAGCACAGATACGCAGTATTTT	CASSLGWGGSTDTQYF
TRBV9	.	.	TRBJ1-4	TGTGCCAGCAGCGCTTACGCTGCAACTAATGAAAAACCGTTTTTT	CASSAYAATNEKPFF
TRBV19	TRBD1	once	TRBJ2-2	TGTGCCAGTGTACAGGGGGACGGGGAGCTGTTTTTT	CASVQGDGELFF
TRBV24-1	.	few	TRBJ2-5	TGTGCCACCAGTAGTACTAGACGAGAGACCCAGTACTTC	CATSSTRRETQYF
TRBV5-1	.	.	TRBJ1-6	TGCGCCAGCGGGTGGGGAGACTATAATTCACCCCTCCACTTT	CASGWGDYNSPLHF
TRBV25-1	.	few	TRBJ2-3	TGTGCCAGCAGTGAATCTACAGGGACACACACAGATACGCAGTATTTT	CASSESTGTHTDTQYF